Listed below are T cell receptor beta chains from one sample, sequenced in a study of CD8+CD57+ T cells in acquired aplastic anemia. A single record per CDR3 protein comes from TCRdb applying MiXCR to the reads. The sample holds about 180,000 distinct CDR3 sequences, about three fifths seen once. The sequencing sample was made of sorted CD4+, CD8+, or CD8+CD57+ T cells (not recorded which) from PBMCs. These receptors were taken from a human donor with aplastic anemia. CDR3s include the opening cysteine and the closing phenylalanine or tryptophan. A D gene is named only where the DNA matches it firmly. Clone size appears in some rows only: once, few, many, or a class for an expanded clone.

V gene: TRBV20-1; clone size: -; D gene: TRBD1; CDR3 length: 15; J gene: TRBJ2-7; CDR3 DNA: TGCAGTGCTAGTCCAGGGGGCAGTAGCTCCTACGAGCAGTACTTC; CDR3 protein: CSASPGGSSSYEQYF
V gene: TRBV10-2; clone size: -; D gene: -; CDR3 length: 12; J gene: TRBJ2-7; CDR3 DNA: TGCGCCAGCAGTACCGACCGGCTCGAGCAGTACTTC; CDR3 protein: CASSTDRLEQYF
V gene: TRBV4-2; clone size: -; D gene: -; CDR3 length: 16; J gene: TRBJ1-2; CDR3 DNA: TGTGCCAGCAGCCGAGATCTTGGGGGGACCAGCTATGGCTACACCTTC; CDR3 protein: CASSRDLGGTSYGYTF
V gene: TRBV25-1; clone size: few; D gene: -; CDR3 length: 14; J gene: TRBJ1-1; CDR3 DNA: TGTGCCAGCAGTCCCCCCCCGGGGGACACTGAAGCTTTCTTT; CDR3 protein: CASSPPPGDTEAFF
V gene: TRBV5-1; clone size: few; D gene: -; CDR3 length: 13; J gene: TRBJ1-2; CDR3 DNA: TGCGCCAGCAGCTTGGGACAGAACTATGGCTACACCTTC; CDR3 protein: CASSLGQNYGYTF
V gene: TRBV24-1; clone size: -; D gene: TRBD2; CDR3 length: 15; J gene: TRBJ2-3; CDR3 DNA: TGTGCCACCAGTGCTCGGACTAGCCCCACAGATACGCAGTACTTT; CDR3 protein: CATSARTSPTDTQYF
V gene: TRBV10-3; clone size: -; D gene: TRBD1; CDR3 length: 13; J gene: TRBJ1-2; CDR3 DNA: TGTGCCATCAGGCCGGACAGGGAAGATGGCTACACCTTC; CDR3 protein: CAIRPDREDGYTF
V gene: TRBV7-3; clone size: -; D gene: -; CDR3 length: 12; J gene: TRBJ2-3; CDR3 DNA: TGTGCCCGCAGCTTTCGGGCCGATACGCAGTATTTT; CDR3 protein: CARSFRADTQYF
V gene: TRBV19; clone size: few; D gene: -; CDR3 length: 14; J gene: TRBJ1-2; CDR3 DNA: TGTGCCAGTACCGGTGGGGGCGCGAACTATGGCTACACCTTC; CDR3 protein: CASTGGGANYGYTF
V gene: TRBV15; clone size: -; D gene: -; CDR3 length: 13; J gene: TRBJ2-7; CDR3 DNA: TGTGCCACCAGCAGGGGGGCCCGCTACGAGCAGTACTTC; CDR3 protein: CATSRGARYEQYF
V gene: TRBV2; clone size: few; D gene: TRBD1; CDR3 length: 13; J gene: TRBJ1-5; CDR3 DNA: TGTGCCAGCAGGACAGGGGACGGTCAGCCCCAGCATTTT; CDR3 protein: CASRTGDGQPQHF
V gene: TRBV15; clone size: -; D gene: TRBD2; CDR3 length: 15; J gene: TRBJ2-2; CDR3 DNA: TGTGCCACCAGCCTTCCGGGGGGGCCGAGCGGGGAGCTGTTTTTT; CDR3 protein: CATSLPGGPSGELFF
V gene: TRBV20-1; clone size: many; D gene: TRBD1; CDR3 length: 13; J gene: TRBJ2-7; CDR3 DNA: TGCAGTGCTAGACAGGGGGCGTCCTACGAGCAGTACTTC; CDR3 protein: CSARQGASYEQYF
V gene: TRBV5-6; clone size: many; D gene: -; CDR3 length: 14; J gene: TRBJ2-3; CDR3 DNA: TGTGCCAGCAGCCTTGGAGACAGCACAGATACGCAGTATTTT; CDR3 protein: CASSLGDSTDTQYF
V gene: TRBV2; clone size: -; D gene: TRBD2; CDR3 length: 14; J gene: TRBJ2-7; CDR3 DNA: TGTGCCAGCAGACTTTCTGGACTAGCGTACGAGCAGTACTTC; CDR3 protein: CASRLSGLAYEQYF
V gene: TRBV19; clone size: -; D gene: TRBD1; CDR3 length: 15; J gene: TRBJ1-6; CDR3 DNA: TGTGCCAGTAGTACCGGGACAGGGGTTCGGTCACCCCTCCACTTT; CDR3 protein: CASSTGTGVRSPLHF
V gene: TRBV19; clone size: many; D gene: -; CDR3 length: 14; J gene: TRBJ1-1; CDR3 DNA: TGTGCCAGTAGTATAGACCCGGGGGCGGTTGAAGCTTTCTTT; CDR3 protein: CASSIDPGAVEAFF
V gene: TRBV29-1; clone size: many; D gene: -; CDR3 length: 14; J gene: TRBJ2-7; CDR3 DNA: TGCAGCGTTGACGTCGAGACGGGCGCCTACGAGCAGTACTTC; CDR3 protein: CSVDVETGAYEQYF
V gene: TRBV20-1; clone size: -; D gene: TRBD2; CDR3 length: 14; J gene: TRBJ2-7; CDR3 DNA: TGCAGTGCTTTCATGACTAGCGGCCTCTACGAGCAGTACTTC; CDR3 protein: CSAFMTSGLYEQYF
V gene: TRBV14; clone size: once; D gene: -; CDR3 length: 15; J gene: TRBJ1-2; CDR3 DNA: TGTGCCAGCAGCCAAGAAGGTACAGCGCTTGGGGGCTACACCTTC; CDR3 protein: CASSQEGTALGGYTF
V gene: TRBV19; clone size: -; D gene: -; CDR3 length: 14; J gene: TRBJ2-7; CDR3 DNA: TGTGCCAGTAGTACCCGGGACGGGCTAGGGGAGCAGTACTTC; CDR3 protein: CASSTRDGLGEQYF
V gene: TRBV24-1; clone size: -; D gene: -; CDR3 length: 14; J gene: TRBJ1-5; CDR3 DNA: TGTGCCACCAGTGTATCCGGGAACAATCAGCCCCAGCATTTT; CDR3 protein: CATSVSGNNQPQHF
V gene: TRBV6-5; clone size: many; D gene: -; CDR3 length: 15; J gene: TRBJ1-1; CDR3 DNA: TGTGCCAGCAGTGCCGATCCTACAGGGAACACTGAAGCTTTCTTT; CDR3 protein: CASSADPTGNTEAFF
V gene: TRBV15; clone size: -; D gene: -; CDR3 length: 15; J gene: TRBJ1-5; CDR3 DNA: TGTGCCACCAGCAGAGCGGCGGACAGTGATCAGCCCCAGCATTTT; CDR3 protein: CATSRAADSDQPQHF
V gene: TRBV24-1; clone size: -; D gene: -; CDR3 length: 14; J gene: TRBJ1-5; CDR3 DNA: TGTGCCACCCGTCGGGGTTTATATCAAGAGACCCAGCATTTT; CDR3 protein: CATRRGLYQETQHF
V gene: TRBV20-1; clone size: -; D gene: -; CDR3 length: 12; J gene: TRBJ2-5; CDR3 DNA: TGCAGTGCTGGCAGACTAGGAGAGACCCAGTACTTC; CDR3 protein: CSAGRLGETQYF
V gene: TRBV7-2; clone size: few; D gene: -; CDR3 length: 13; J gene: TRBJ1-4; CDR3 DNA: TGTGCCAGCAGCCGGGTCGGTACTGAAAAACTGTTTTTT; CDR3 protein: CASSRVGTEKLFF
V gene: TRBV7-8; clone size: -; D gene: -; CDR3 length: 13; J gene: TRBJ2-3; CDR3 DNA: TGTGCCAGCAGCGGTACTAGTCCAGATACGCAGTATTTT; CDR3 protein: CASSGTSPDTQYF
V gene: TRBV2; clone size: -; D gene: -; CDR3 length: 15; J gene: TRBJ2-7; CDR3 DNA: TGTGCCAGCAGTGCAGGGGATTGGGAAACCTACGAGCAGTACTTC; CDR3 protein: CASSAGDWETYEQYF
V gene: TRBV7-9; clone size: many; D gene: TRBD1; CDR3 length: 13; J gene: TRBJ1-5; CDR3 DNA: TGTGCCAGCAGCCAGGGGGGGGTTCGGCCCCAGCATTTT; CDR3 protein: CASSQGGVRPQHF
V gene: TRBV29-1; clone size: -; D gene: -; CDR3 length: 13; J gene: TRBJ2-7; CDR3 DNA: TGCAGCGTTGAAGGGGCATCCGCCTACGAGCAGTACTTC; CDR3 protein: CSVEGASAYEQYF
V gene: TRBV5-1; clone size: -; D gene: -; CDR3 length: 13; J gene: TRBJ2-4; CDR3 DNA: TGCGCCAGCAGCTTGGGACAGTCCAACATTCAGTACTTC; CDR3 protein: CASSLGQSNIQYF
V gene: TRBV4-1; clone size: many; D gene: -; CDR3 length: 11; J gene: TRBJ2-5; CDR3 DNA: TGCGCCAGCAGCCAAGTAGAGACCCAGTACTTC; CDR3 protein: CASSQVETQYF
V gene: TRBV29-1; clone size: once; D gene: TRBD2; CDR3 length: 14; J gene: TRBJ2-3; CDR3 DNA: TGCAGCAGTGACTCCGCTAGCGGGGGTGGTACGCAGTATTTT; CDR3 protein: CSSDSASGGGTQYF
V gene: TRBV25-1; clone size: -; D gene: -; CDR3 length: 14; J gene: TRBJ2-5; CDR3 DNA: TGTGCCAGCAGTTACAGCAGGTACCAAGAGACCCAGTACTTC; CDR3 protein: CASSYSRYQETQYF
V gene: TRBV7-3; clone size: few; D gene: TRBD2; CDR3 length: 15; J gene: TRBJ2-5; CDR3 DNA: TGTGCCAGCAGTGAAGCGTTGCTAGCGGGGGAGACCCAGTACTTC; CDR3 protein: CASSEALLAGETQYF
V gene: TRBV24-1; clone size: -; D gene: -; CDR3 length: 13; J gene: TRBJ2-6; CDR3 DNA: TGTGCCACCAGGGCTTCTGGGGCCAACGTCCTGACTTTC; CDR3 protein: CATRASGANVLTF
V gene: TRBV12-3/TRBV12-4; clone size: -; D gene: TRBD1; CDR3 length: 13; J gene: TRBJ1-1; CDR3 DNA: TGTGCCAGCAGAAGGACAGGGATTCCTGAAGCTTTCTTT; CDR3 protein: CASRRTGIPEAFF
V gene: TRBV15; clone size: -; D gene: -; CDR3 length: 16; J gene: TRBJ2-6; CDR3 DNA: TGTGCCACCAGCAGAGAGACGGGCTCTGGGGCCAACGTCCTGACTTTC; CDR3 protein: CATSRETGSGANVLTF
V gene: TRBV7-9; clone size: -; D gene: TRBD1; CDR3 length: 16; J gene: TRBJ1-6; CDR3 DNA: TGTGCCAGCAGCTTTACGGCAGGGGGTGGAGAATCACCCCTCCACTTT; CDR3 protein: CASSFTAGGGESPLHF
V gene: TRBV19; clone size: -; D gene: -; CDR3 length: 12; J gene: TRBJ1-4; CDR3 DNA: TGTGCCAGTAGTCACCGACAAGAAAAACTGTTTTTT; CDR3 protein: CASSHRQEKLFF
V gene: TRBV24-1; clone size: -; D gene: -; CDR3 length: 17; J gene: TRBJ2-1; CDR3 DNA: TGTGCCAGCAGCTTGGCGCCGGCGGGGGCCCGGGGAAATGAGCAGTTCTTC; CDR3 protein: CASSLAPAGARGNEQFF
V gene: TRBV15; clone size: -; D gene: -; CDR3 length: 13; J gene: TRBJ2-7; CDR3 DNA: TGTGCCACCAGCAGAGAGGCTTCGGTCGAGCAGTACTTC; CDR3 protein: CATSREASVEQYF
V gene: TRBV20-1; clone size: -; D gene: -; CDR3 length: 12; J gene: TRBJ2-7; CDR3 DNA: TGCAGTCCCAGTGGGACCGTGGACGAGCAGTACTTC; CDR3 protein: CSPSGTVDEQYF
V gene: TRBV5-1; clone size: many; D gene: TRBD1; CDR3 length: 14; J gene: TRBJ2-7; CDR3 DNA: TGCGCCAGCAGCTTGGGGGACAGCAACTACGAGCAGTACTTC; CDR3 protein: CASSLGDSNYEQYF
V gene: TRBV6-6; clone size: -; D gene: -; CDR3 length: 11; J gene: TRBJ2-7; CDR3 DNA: TGTGCCAGCAGTACAGCTAACGAGCAGTACTTC; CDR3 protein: CASSTANEQYF
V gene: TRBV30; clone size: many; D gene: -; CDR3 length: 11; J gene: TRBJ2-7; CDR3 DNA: TGTGCCTGCCAGTGGCAGAACGAGCAGTACTTC; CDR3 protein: CACQWQNEQYF
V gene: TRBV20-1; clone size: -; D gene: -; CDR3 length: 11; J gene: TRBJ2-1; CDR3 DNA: TGCAGTGCAACTTTACTAGCTGGGCGGTTCTTC; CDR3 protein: CSATLLAGRFF
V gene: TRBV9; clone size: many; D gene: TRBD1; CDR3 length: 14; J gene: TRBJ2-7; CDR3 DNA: TGTGCCAGCAGCGTAGGACAGGGGGACTACGAGCAGTACTTC; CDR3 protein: CASSVGQGDYEQYF
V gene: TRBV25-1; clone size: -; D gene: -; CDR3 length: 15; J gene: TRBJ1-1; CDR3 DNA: TGTGCCAGCAGTCCCAGGACACTGCTGAACACTGAAGCTTTCTTT; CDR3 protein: CASSPRTLLNTEAFF
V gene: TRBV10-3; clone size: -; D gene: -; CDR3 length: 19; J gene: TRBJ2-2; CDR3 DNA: TGTGCCATCAGTGACCCCCTCCGGACAGTTGGTTCGAACACCGGGGAGCTGTTTTTT; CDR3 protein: CAISDPLRTVGSNTGELFF
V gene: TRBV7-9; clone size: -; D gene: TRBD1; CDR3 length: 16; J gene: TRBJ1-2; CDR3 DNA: TGTGCCAGCAGCCTAATCCCGGGACAGGGTAAATATGGCTACACCTTC; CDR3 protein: CASSLIPGQGKYGYTF
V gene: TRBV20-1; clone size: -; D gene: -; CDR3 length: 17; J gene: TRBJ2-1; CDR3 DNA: TGCAGTGCTAGAGGAGGACAGCACAGCGTGACATACAATGAGCAGTTCTTC; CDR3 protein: CSARGGQHSVTYNEQFF
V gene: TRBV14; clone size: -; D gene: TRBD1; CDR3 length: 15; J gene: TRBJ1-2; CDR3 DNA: TGTGCCAGCAGCCTTACAGGGGGATCCTACTATGGCTACACCTTC; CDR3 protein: CASSLTGGSYYGYTF
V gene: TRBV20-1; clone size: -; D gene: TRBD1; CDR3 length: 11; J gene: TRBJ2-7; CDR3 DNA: TGCAGGGCGGGACAGGGGGACGAGCAGTACTTC; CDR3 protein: CRAGQGDEQYF
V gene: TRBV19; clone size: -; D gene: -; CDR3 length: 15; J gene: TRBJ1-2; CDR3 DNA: TGTGCCAGTAGGGCCTCATCCGCCAATAACTATGGCTACACCTTC; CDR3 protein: CASRASSANNYGYTF
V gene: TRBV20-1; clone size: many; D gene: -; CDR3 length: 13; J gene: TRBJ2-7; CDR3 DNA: TGCAGTGCTAGAGAAGCGGGCTCCTACGAGCAGTACTTC; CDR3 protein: CSAREAGSYEQYF
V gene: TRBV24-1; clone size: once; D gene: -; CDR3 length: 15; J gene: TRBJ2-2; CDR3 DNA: TGTGCCACCAGTCTCACGGGGGGCAACACCGGGGAGCTGTTTTTT; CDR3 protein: CATSLTGGNTGELFF
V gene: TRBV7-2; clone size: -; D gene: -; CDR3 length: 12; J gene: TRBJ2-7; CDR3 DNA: TGTGCCAGCAGCTTAGCGGCGTACGAGCAGTACTTC; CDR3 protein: CASSLAAYEQYF